Each of the 24 T cell receptor beta chains below was sequenced from the same sample in a study of cytomegalovirus exposure and HLA in healthy donors. The assay was immunoSEQ multiplex PCR, and TCRdb's table has in-frame clones only and misses some. This table holds 150,000 to 200,000 clones, approximately 86% found once. The sequencing sample was made of PBMCs. The source is a man aged 25 to 45 in good health and CMV-seropositive.

The CDR3 region is CASKSGDSYEQYF. The CDR3 DNA follows: TGTGCCAGCAAATCCGGGGACTCCTACGAGCAGTACTTC. This chain joins TRBV5-4 and TRBJ2-7; TRBD2 might be the D (5 bases). CDR3 length: 13 amino acids. Germline CDR1 reads SGHNT; CDR2 reads YYREEE (reference sequence). The V end lost 6 bases, the J end lost 0 bases, and 10 bases lay between the germline ends.

The rearrangement links TRBV11-2 to TRBJ1-4, with 9 bases lining up with TRBD1. This CDR3 has 14 residues. Germline V gene lookup returns CDR1 SGHAT and CDR2 FQNNGV. V lost 6 bases and J lost 8; bases outside the gene matches: 7. CDR3 in DNA: TGTGCCAGCAGTCAGGACAGGGGACGGGAAAAACTGTTTTTT. Protein: CASSQDRGREKLFF.

This chain links TRBV13 with TRBJ2-7; 10 bases match TRBD1. Germline CDR1 is PRHDT and CDR2 is FYEKMQ (reference sequence). The CDR3 runs to 15 residues. V lost 5 bases and J lost 7; bases outside the gene matches: 11. In DNA form, the CDR3 reads TGTGCCAGCAGCCCTCGACAGGGGGCGCATGTAGAGCAGTACTTC. It specifies CASSPRQGAHVEQYF.

This chain connects TRBV10-1 to TRBJ1-2, with 12 bases matching TRBD1. The germline V gene encodes CDR1 WNHNN and CDR2 SYGVQD (reference sequence). The CDR3 loop spans 19 amino acids. Trimming at V came to 5 bases and at J to 5 bases, leaving 18 bases not matched to a gene. The DNA of the CDR3 is TGCGCCAGCAGTTATCTCTGGGGGACAGGGGGCGAATCTCGTTATGGCTACACCTTC. Translation gives CASSYLWGTGGESRYGYTF.

The chain carries TRBV7-8 and TRBJ2-5, with TRBD2 matching 9 bases. This CDR3 region has 17 residues. Germline V CDR1 and CDR2: SGHVS, FQNEAQ. J was trimmed by 1 base and V by 1 base; bases with no gene match: 7. CDR3 DNA: TGTGCCAGCAGCTTAGTCGACAGCGGGGGGATCCAAGAGACCCAGTACTTC. Translation: CASSLVDSGGIQETQYF.

V and J are TRBV7-9 and TRBJ2-4; D is perhaps TRBD2 (6 bases). The V and J ends lost 5 bases and 0 bases respectively, with 17 bases between them. This CDR3 is built from 17 residues. CDR1 is SEHNR, CDR2 FQNEAQ, per germline (reference sequence). CDR3 region: CASSPRGDFIAKNIQYF. CDR3 nucleotide sequence: TGTGCCAGCAGCCCCCGAGGGGACTTCATAGCCAAAAACATTCAGTACTTC.

The rearrangement uses TRBV15 and TRBJ2-7; the D is unclear. This CDR3 has 15 amino acids. Trimming took off 8 bases at V and 0 bases at J, with 17 bases between the two ends. The germline CDR1 and CDR2 sequences are LNHNV and YYDKDF (reference sequence). The DNA of the CDR3 is TGTGCCACCTCTGAGACACAGAGCTTCTCCTACGAGCAGTACTTC. Its translation: CATSETQSFSYEQYF.

This clone was detected once. The chain uses TRBV7-2 and TRBJ1-1; D uncertain. Trimming stripped 2 bases from V and 1 base from J, with 11 bases between. There are 15 residues in the CDR3. In germline, CDR1 is SGHTA, CDR2 FQGNSA. The DNA of the CDR3 is TGTGCCAGCAGCTTATTCCCCCAGAAGAACACTGAAGCTTTCTTT. Amino acids: CASSLFPQKNTEAFF. The whole variable domain, filled in from reference TRBV7-2 and TRBJ1-1, reads GAGVSQSPSNKVTEKGKDVELRCDPISGHTALYWYRQSLGQGLEFLIYFQGNSAPDKSGLPSDRFSAERTGGSVSTLTIQRTQQEDSAVYLCASSLFPQKNTEAFFGQGTRLTVV.

V usage is TRBV27 and J usage is TRBJ2-3; TRBD1 matches 10 bases. V was clipped by 0 bases and J by 12 bases; unmatched bases: 3. From germline, CDR1 is MNHEY and CDR2 SMNVEV (reference sequence). This CDR3 comprises 13 residues. The DNA for the CDR3 is TGTGCCAGCAGTTTATCCGGGACAGGGGTCCAGTATTTT. Its translation: CASSLSGTGVQYF.

The chain links TRBV11-3 to TRBJ2-2; tentative D call: TRBD2 (6 bases). This CDR3 comprises 16 residues. The V end was cut by 1 base, the J end by 0 bases, with 9 bases between. Germline values: CDR1 SGHNT, CDR2 YENEEA. The DNA of the CDR3 is TGTGCCAGCAGCTTAGGACTAGGGACGAACACCGGGGAGCTGTTTTTT. This sequence encodes CASSLGLGTNTGELFF.

V is TRBV6-1 and J is TRBJ2-5, with 9 bases matching TRBD1. V lost 6 bases and J lost 4; bases outside the gene matches: 6. The CDR3 is 14 amino acids. CDR1 and CDR2 (germline): MNHNS, SASEGT. CDR3 amino acids: CASRSGTGIETQYF. In DNA form, the CDR3 reads TGTGCCAGCAGGTCCGGGACAGGGATAGAGACCCAGTACTTC.

The chain is built from TRBV10-1 and TRBJ1-2; D is unresolved. Germline CDR1 is WNHNN and CDR2 is SYGVQD (reference sequence). The CDR3 is 13 residues long. Trimming cost V 2 bases and J 8 bases, with 12 bases left between them. CDR3 in amino acids: CASSEAPLGGYTF. CDR3 sequence (DNA): TGCGCCAGCAGTGAGGCCCCGCTGGGCGGCTACACCTTC.

The chain links TRBV4-1 to TRBJ2-1; no clear D. The CDR3 runs 14 residues. Trimming removed 4 bases at V and 9 bases at J, with 16 bases between. Germline V lookup: CDR1 MGHRA, CDR2 YSYEKL. In DNA, the CDR3 is TGCGCCAGCAGCCCCCGGAATGGGCAGGCTGAGCAGTTCTTC. This codes for CASSPRNGQAEQFF.

This clone was observed a few times. This chain links TRBV4-1 with TRBJ1-1; D ambiguous. The V gene's germline CDR1 is MGHRA and CDR2 YSYEKL. The CDR3 is made up of 17 amino acids. V was shortened by 0 bases and J by 0 bases, with 14 bases between the two germline ends. The CDR3 reads CASSQDEDGLMNTEAFF. The DNA of the CDR3 is TGCGCCAGCAGCCAAGATGAAGACGGACTAATGAACACTGAAGCTTTCTTT.

The V gene is TRBV5-1, the J gene TRBJ2-7; TRBD2 might be the D (6 bases). V was clipped by 4 bases and J by 3 bases, with 11 bases between them. This CDR3 spans 13 amino acids. Looked up from germline, CDR1 is SGHRS and CDR2 is YFSETQ. CDR3 sequence (DNA): TGCGCCAGCAGCGGAGAGGGAGGCTACGAGCAGTACTTC. Its translation: CASSGEGGYEQYF.

The chain couples TRBV6-6 to TRBJ1-2; 11 nucleotides align to TRBD1. J was trimmed by 11 bases and V by 7 bases; bases with no gene match: 9. In germline, CDR1 is MNHNY, CDR2 SVGAGI (reference sequence). The length of the CDR3 is 13 residues. CDR3 loop: CASTSGTGGGYTF. CDR3 sequence (DNA): TGTGCCAGCACCTCGGGGACAGGGGGAGGGTACACCTTC.

V usage is TRBV11-3 and J usage is TRBJ2-1; perhaps TRBD2 as D (6 bases). Germline CDR1 is SGHNT and CDR2 is YENEEA. The ends were cut back, 5 bases at V and 2 bases at J, with 7 bases in the middle. CDR3 length: 13 residues. CDR3 DNA: TGTGCCAGCAGCGCGGGACCCTACAATGAGCAGTTCTTC. Residues: CASSAGPYNEQFF.

J is TRBJ2-1 and V is TRBV13, with D possibly matching TRBD1 (6 bases). CDR3 size: 14 residues. V was trimmed by 4 bases and J by 8 bases, leaving 15 bases between them. Looked up from germline, CDR1 is PRHDT and CDR2 is FYEKMQ (reference sequence). The CDR3 loop reads CASSYEGTWDEQFF. The DNA of the CDR3 is TGTGCCAGCAGCTACGAGGGGACATGGGATGAGCAGTTCTTC.

The V call is TRBV4-3, the J call TRBJ2-1; TRBD2 aligns across 8 bases. CDR1 is LGHNA and CDR2 is YSLEER in the germline V gene. This CDR3 region has 16 residues. With 0 bases clipped from V and 5 bases from J, the junction kept 6 bases outside the gene matches. CDR3: CASSQDPGGYNNEQFF. The CDR3 region has the DNA TGCGCCAGCAGCCAAGATCCGGGGGGGTACAACAATGAGCAGTTCTTC.

The rearrangement links TRBV15 to TRBJ1-1; D is undetermined. The CDR3 runs 15 residues. From germline, CDR1 is LNHNV and CDR2 YYDKDF (reference sequence). The V and J ends lost 0 bases and 3 bases respectively, with 11 bases between them. Written as DNA, the CDR3 is TGTGCCACCAGCAGAGAAGCGAGGGATTACACTGAAGCTTTCTTT. Protein: CATSREARDYTEAFF.

V and J are TRBV5-1 and TRBJ2-5, with 15 bases that match TRBD2. The CDR3 contains 17 residues. CDR1 SGHRS and CDR2 YFSETQ come from the germline V gene. V lost 2 bases, J lost 5 bases, and 7 bases stayed unmatched. Here the CDR3 DNA reads TGCGCCAGCAGCTTACGGACTAGCGGGGGGGCTTTGGAGACCCAGTACTTC. Protein sequence: CASSLRTSGGALETQYF.

The chain carries TRBV15 and TRBJ1-1; a possible D gene is TRBD1 (6 bases). The V end was cut by 0 bases, the J end by 10 bases, with 15 bases between. Germline V gene lookup returns CDR1 LNHNV and CDR2 YYDKDF (reference sequence). The CDR3 runs 14 residues. CDR3 amino acids: CATSREGRGGIAFF. CDR3 in DNA: TGTGCCACCAGCAGAGAGGGGAGGGGGGGTATAGCTTTCTTT.

The chain recombines TRBV11-2 with TRBJ2-2; the D gene is possibly TRBD2 (5 bases). Germline V gene lookup returns CDR1 SGHAT and CDR2 FQNNGV. Between the trimmed V and J ends, which lost 1 base and 7 bases, there was a span of 10 bases. This CDR3 has 14 amino acids. The CDR3 reads CASSLGEYSGELFF. The CDR3 DNA reads as TGTGCCAGCAGCTTAGGGGAGTATAGCGGGGAGCTGTTTTTT.

The chain links TRBV7-2 to TRBJ2-7; weak D call: TRBD2 (6 bases). V was cut by 8 bases and J by 2 bases, with 16 bases left in between. The CDR3 is made up of 14 amino acids. Germline V gene lookup returns CDR1 SGHTA and CDR2 FQGNSA. The CDR3 is CASGLDSGAYEQYF. CDR3 DNA: TGTGCCAGCGGATTGGACTCGGGGGCCTACGAGCAGTACTTC.